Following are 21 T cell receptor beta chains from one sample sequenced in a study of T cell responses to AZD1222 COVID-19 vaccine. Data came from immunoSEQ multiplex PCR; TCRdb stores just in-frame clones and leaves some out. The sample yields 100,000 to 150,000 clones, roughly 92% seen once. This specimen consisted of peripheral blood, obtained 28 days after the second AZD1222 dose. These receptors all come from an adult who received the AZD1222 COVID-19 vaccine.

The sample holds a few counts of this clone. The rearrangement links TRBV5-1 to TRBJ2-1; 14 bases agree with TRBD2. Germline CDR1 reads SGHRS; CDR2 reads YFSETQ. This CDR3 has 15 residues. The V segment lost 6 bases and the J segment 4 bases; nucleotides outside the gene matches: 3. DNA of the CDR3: TGCGCCAGCAACGGACTAGCGGGAGGATACAATGAGCAGTTCTTC. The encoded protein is CASNGLAGGYNEQFF.

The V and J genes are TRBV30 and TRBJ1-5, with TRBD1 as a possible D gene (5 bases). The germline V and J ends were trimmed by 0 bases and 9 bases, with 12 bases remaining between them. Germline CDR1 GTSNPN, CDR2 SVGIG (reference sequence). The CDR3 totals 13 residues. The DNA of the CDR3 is TGTGCCTGGAGTGTAAACACCCAGGGGCCCCAGCATTTT. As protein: CAWSVNTQGPQHF.

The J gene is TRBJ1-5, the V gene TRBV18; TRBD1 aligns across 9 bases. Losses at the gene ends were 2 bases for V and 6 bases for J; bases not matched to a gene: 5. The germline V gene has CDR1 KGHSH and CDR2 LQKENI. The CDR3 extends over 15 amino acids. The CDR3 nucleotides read TGTGCCAGCTCACCATCGACAGGGGGAGGTCAGCCCCAGCATTTT. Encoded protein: CASSPSTGGGQPQHF.

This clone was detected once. The DNA for the CDR3 is TGTGCCAGTAGTGCGGACAGGGCGAACACCGGGGAGCTGTTTTTT. Amino acid sequence: CASSADRANTGELFF. The gene calls are TRBV19 and TRBJ2-2; 8 nucleotides match TRBD1. The germline V gene encodes CDR1 LNHDA and CDR2 SQIVND (reference sequence). Trimming took 5 bases from V and 0 from J; bases not matched to a gene: 2. This CDR3 has 15 amino acids.

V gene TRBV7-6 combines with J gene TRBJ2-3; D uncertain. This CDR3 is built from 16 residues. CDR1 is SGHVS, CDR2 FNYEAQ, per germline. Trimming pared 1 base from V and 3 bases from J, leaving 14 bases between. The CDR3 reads CASSLERWGRTDTQYF. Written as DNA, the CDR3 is TGTGCCAGCAGCTTAGAACGGTGGGGTAGGACAGATACGCAGTATTTT.

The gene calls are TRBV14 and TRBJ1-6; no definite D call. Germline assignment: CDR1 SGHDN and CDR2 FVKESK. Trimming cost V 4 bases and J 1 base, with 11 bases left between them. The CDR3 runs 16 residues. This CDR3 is CASSPQTFSYNSPLHF. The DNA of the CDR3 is TGTGCCAGCAGCCCCCAGACATTTTCCTATAATTCACCCCTCCACTTT. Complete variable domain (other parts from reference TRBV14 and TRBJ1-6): EAGVTQFPSHSVIEKGQTVTLRCDPISGHDNLYWYRRVMGKEIKFLLHFVKESKQDESGMPNNRFLAERTGGTYSTLKVQPAELEDSGVYFCASSPQTFSYNSPLHFGNGTRLTVT.

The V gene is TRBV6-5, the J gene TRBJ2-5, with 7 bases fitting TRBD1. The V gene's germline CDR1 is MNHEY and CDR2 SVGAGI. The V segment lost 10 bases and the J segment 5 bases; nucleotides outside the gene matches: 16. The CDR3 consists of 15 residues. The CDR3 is CATKEVQGVGETQYF. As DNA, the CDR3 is TGTGCCACCAAGGAGGTTCAGGGGGTAGGGGAGACCCAGTACTTC.

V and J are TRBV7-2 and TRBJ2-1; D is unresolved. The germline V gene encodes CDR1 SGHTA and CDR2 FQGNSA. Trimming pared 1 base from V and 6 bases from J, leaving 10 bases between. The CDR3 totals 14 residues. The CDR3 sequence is CASSLVTVPNEQFF. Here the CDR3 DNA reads TGTGCCAGCAGCTTAGTTACGGTGCCCAATGAGCAGTTCTTC.

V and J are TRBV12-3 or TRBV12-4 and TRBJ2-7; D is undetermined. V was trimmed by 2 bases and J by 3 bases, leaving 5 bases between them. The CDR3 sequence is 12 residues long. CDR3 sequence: CASSLNGYEQYF. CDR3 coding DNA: TGTGCCAGCAGTTTAAATGGCTACGAGCAGTACTTC.

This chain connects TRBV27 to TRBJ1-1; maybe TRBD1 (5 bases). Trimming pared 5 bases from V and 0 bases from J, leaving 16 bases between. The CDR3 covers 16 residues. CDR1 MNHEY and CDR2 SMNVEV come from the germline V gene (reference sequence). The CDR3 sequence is CASSIYSGYMNTEAFF. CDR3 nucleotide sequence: TGTGCCAGCAGTATATATTCAGGGTACATGAACACTGAAGCTTTCTTT.

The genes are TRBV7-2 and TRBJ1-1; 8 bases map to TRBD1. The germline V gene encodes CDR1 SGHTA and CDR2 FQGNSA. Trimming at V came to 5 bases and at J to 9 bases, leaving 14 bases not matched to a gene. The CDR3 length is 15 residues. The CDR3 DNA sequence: TGTGCCAGCAGCATCTACTCGACAGGGGCTGAGCAAGCTTTCTTT. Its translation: CASSIYSTGAEQAFF.

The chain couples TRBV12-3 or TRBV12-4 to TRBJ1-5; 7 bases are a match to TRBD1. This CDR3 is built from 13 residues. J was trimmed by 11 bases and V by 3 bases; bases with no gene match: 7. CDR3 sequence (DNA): TGTGCCAGCAGTTTCGTTGGACAGGCCGCCCAGCATTTT. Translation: CASSFVGQAAQHF.

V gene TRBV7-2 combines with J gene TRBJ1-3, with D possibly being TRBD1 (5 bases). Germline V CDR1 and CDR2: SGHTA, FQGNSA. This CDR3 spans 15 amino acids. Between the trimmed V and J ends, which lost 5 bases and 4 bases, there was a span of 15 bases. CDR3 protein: CASSPSVGPGNTIYF. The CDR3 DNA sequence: TGTGCCAGCAGCCCCTCGGTGGGGCCAGGAAACACCATATATTTT.

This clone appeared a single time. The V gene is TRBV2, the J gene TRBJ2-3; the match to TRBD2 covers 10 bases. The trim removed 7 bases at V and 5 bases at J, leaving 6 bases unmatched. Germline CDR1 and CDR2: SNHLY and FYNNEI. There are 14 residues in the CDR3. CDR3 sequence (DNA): TGTGCCAGCAAGGCCGGACTAGCGGTAGATACGCAGTATTTT. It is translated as CASKAGLAVDTQYF.

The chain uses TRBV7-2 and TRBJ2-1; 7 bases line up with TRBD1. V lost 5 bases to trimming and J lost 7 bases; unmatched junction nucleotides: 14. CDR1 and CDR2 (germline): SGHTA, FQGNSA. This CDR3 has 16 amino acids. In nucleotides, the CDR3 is TGTGCCAGCAGCCCCCGACAGGGAATCCTTTATAATGAGCAGTTCTTC. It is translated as CASSPRQGILYNEQFF.

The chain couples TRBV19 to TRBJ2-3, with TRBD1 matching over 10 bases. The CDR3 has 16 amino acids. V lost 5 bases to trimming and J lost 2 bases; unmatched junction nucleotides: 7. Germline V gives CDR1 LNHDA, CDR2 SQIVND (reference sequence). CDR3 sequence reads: CASSVTGTGVTDTQYF. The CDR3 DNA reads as TGTGCCAGTAGTGTAACCGGGACAGGGGTCACAGATACGCAGTATTTT.

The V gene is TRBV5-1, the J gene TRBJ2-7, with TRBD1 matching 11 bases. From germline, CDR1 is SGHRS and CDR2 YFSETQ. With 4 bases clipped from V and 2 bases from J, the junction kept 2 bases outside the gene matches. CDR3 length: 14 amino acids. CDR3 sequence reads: CASSKGQGAYEQYF. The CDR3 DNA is TGCGCCAGCAGCAAGGGACAGGGGGCCTACGAGCAGTACTTC. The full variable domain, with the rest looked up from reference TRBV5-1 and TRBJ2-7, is KAGVTQTPRYLIKTRGQQVTLSCSPISGHRSVSWYQQTPGQGLQFLFEYFSETQRNKGNFPGRFSGRQFSNSRSEMNVSTLELGDSALYLCASSKGQGAYEQYFGPGTRLTVT.

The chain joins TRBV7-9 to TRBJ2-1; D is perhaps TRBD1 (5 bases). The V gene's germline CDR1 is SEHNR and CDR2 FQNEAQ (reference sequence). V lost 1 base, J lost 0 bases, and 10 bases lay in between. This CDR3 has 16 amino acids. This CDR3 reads CASSLVTDSSYNEQFF. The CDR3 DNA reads TGTGCCAGCAGCTTAGTGACAGATAGCTCCTACAATGAGCAGTTCTTC.

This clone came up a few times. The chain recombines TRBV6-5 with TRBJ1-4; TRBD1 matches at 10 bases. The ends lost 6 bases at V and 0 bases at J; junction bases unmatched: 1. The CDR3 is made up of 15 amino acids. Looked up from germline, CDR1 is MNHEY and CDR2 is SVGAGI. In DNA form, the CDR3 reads TGTGCCAGCAGAGGACAGGGGGCAACTAATGAAAAACTGTTTTTT. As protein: CASRGQGATNEKLFF.

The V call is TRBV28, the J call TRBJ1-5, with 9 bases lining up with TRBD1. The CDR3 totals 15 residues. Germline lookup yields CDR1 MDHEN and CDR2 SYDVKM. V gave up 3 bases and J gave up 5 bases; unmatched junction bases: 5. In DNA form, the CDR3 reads TGTGCCAGCAGTTTCCGGGACAGGGAATATCAGCCCCAGCATTTT. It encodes CASSFRDREYQPQHF.

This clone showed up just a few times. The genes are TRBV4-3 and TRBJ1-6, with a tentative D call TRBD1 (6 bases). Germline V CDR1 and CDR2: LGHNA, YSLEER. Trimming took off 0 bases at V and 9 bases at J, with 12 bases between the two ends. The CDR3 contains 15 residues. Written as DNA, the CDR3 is TGCGCCAGCAGCCAAGATACAGGGAAGGGTTCACCCCTCCACTTT. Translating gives CASSQDTGKGSPLHF.